This T cell receptor beta chain is drawn from a study of blood T cells in healthy people across ages. Germline CDR1 and CDR2: SNHLY and FYNNEI. The CDR3 is made up of 16 amino acids. Trimming stripped 6 bases from V and 1 base from J, with 18 bases between. A sample-barcoded 5' primer and a J-beta primer mix were used in a second PCR of roughly 7 to 12 cycles. The template-switch adaptor was a 5' adaptor with 12 random nucleotides. It tagged each cDNA molecule. Each CDR3 protein gets one entry after TCRdb re-called the 5' RACE reads with MiXCR. The data show 1.5 million to 2 million distinct CDR3 sequences, roughly 30% seen once.

The source is a woman aged 25 to 45 in good health. The sequenced material came from blood. The rearrangement joins TRBV2 to TRBJ2-5; a weak D match, TRBD1 (6 bases). The CDR3 reads CASSRRAGVGQETQYF. Written as DNA, the CDR3 is TGTGCCAGCAGCAGAAGGGCAGGGGTAGGCCAAGAGACCCAGTACTTC.